Listed here are 13 T cell receptor beta chains from one sample, sequenced in a study of prognosis after radiotherapy for stage I lung cancer. The genomic DNA TCR beta CDR3 region underwent two rounds of multiplex PCR. Primers targeting each individual TRBV and TRBJ gene were applied in first-round PCR. TCRdb re-analysed the multiplex PCR reads in MiXCR, keeping a single row per CDR3 protein. The sample yields almost 40,000 distinct CDR3 sequences, less than 25% seen once. Sequencing used PBMCs, obtained before or after stereotactic body radiation therapy (not recorded which). The receptor source for this set is a donor older than 45 with non-small cell lung cancer.

J is TRBJ1-5 and V is TRBV27; D not certain. Germline V gives CDR1 MNHEY, CDR2 SMNVEV (reference sequence). CDR3 length: 15 amino acids. Between the trimmed V and J ends, which lost 1 base and 1 base, there was a span of 8 bases. The CDR3 DNA reads TGTGCCAGCAGTTTATTAGGACTAAGCAATCAGCCCCAGCATTTT. As protein: CASSLLGLSNQPQHF.

This clonotype was observed at least ten times. The CDR3 protein is CASSVDGVPETQYF. Written as DNA, the CDR3 is TGTGCCAGCAGCGTAGATGGGGTCCCAGAGACCCAGTACTTC. The chain couples TRBV9 to TRBJ2-5; D is unresolved. Trimming removed 0 bases at V and 4 bases at J, with 10 bases between. The CDR3 sequence is 14 residues long. Germline values: CDR1 SGDLS, CDR2 YYNGEE.

This clonotype was seen ten or more times. The chain employs TRBV14 and TRBJ2-3; D unclear. Per germline, CDR1 SGHDN and CDR2 FVKESK. Trimming shortened V by 0 bases and J by 2 bases, and 12 bases separated the two germline ends. CDR3 size: 16 residues. The CDR3 reads CASSQDRGRYTDTQYF. In DNA form, the CDR3 reads TGTGCCAGCAGCCAAGATCGTGGCAGATACACAGATACGCAGTATTTT. Drawing the rest from reference TRBV14 and TRBJ2-3, the complete variable domain is EAGVTQFPSHSVIEKGQTVTLRCDPISGHDNLYWYRRVMGKEIKFLLHFVKESKQDESGMPNNRFLAERTGGTYSTLKVQPAELEDSGVYFCASSQDRGRYTDTQYFGPGTRLTVL.

This clonotype was observed a few times. J is TRBJ2-2 and V is TRBV7-3; D unclear. V lost 4 bases and J 4 bases, leaving 7 bases between the germline ends. Germline-derived CDR1 and CDR2 are SGHTA and FQGTGA. This CDR3 has 13 amino acids. The CDR3 bases are TGTGCCAGCAGCTCGGTCGCCACCGGGGAGCTGTTTTTT. The encoded protein is CASSSVATGELFF.

This clonotype was recorded at least ten times. The CDR3 coding sequence is TGCGCCAGCAGCCCGGCCCCGGACAGGGGAGGGTATGGCTACACCTTC. Translating it yields CASSPAPDRGGYGYTF. The V gene is TRBV4-1, the J gene TRBJ1-2, with TRBD1 matching over 9 bases. Trimming cost V 4 bases and J 5 bases; bases outside gene matches: 11. The germline gives CDR1 MGHRA, CDR2 YSYEKL. This CDR3 comprises 16 residues.

The sample holds many counts of this clonotype. V usage is TRBV4-2 and J usage is TRBJ2-1; 8 nucleotides line up with TRBD2. The V gene's germline CDR1 is LGHNA and CDR2 YNFKEQ. The V gene end was trimmed by 4 bases and the J gene end by 0 bases; junction bases not matched to a gene: 8. This CDR3 is 17 amino acids long. The CDR3 DNA follows: TGTGCCAGCAGCCGAGGGGGTAGCGGGGACTCCTACAATGAGCAGTTCTTC. Its translation is CASSRGGSGDSYNEQFF.

This clonotype has at least ten counts. The V gene is TRBV18, the J gene TRBJ2-7; 9 bases fit TRBD1. CDR3 length: 14 residues. Germline CDR1 and CDR2: KGHSH and LQKENI. Trimming cost V 3 bases and J 3 bases; bases outside gene matches: 3. CDR3: CASSPGQGFYEQYF. The CDR3 bases are TGTGCCAGCTCACCGGGACAGGGTTTCTACGAGCAGTACTTC.

Note on this clonotype: A far larger clone differs by one base, so this is likely a read error. The CDR3 DNA reads TGTGCCATCAGAGACAGGACAGGTGGGGACACCGGGGAGCTGTTTTTT. This gives the protein CAIRDRTGGDTGELFF. The chain is built from TRBV6-1 and TRBJ2-2; 7 bases align to TRBD1. J lost 3 bases, V lost 10 bases, and 14 bases had no gene match. The CDR3 is 16 residues long. Germline V lookup: CDR1 MNHNS, CDR2 SASEGT.

Ten or more counts support this clonotype. The rearrangement uses TRBV20-1 and TRBJ1-1; TRBD1 matches at 7 bases. The germline V gene has CDR1 DFQATT and CDR2 SNEGSKA (reference sequence). This CDR3 contains 11 residues. Losses at the gene ends were 6 bases for V and 3 bases for J; bases not matched to a gene: 1. Here the CDR3 DNA reads TGCAGTGCCAGGGGGGACACTGAAGCTTTCTTT. Protein product: CSARGDTEAFF.

This clonotype was observed at least ten times. V is TRBV7-8 and J is TRBJ1-2; tentative D call: TRBD1 (5 bases). Trimming removed 1 base at V and 4 bases at J, with 16 bases between. The CDR3 contains 16 residues. Germline CDR1 reads SGHVS; CDR2 reads FQNEAQ. CDR3 coding DNA: TGTGCCAGCAGCTTAGGCAGGGATACCCTCCCCTATGGCTACACCTTC. This sequence encodes CASSLGRDTLPYGYTF.

In this sample, this clonotype turned up many times. The chain combines TRBV6-5 with TRBJ1-2; no clear D gene. Germline values: CDR1 MNHEY, CDR2 SVGAGI. V was trimmed by 2 bases and J by 8 bases, leaving 12 bases between them. CDR3 length: 13 amino acids. As DNA, the CDR3 is TGTGCCAGCAGTTACGAATGGGGAGTGGGCTACACCTTC. It translates to CASSYEWGVGYTF.

The chain joins TRBV28 to TRBJ1-5; maybe TRBD1 (5 bases). The ends were cut back, 7 bases at V and 3 bases at J, with 19 bases in the middle. CDR3 size: 16 residues. Germline V CDR1 and CDR2: MDHEN, SYDVKM. The DNA of the CDR3 is TGTGCCAGCACCACCGGGGGAGGGGCATTCAATCAGCCCCAGCATTTT. It encodes CASTTGGGAFNQPQHF.

This clonotype was seen ten or more times. The V and J genes are TRBV12-3 or TRBV12-4 and TRBJ1-2; maybe TRBD1 (5 bases). The CDR3 is 13 amino acids. V gave up 8 bases and J gave up 1 base, with 11 bases separating them. CDR3 DNA: TGTGCCAGCCAACAGGTGAATAACTATGGCTACACCTTC. It encodes CASQQVNNYGYTF.